This T cell receptor beta chain was obtained from a study of blood T cell repertoires in COVID-19. Looking at the study overall: The origin of the acute and convalescent COVID-19 samples was the United States, Italy and Spain. From T cells, B-cell-depleted T cells, or PBMCs came the material, which was cDNA or gDNA.

Germline V gene lookup returns CDR1 SGDLS and CDR2 YYNGEE. The V gene lost 3 bases and the J gene lost 14 bases, with 12 bases spanning the gap. The CDR3 length is 12 residues. Per the original methods: Cell counts per sample came from amplifying reference gene primers. Assay used: immunoSEQ multiplex PCR; TCRdb lists only in-frame clones, some missing. That table furnishes V, J and clone size, whereas the DNA furnished D and trimming. Counted here are about 280,000 clones, around nine tenths occurring once; the ten biggest clones make up 2% to 2.5%. Specimen: peripheral blood. This sequence was found in a man aged 45-60 years with acute or convalescent COVID-19. V and J are TRBV9 and TRBJ1-6, with no clear D. This CDR3 is CASSGQAKALHF. CDR3 nucleotide sequence: TGTGCCAGCAGCGGGCAGGCAAAGGCCCTCCACTTT.